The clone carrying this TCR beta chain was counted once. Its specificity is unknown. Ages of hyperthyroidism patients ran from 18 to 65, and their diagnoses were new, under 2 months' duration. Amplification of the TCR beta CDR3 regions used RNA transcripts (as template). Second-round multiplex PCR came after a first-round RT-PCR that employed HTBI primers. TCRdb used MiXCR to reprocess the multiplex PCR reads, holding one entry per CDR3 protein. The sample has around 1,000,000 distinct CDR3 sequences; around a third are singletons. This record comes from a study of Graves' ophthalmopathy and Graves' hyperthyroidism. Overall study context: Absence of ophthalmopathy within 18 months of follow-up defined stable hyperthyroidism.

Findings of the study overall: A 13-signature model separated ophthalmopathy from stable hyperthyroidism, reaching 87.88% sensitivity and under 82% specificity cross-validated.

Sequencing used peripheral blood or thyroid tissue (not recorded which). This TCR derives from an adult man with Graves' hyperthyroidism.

CDR3 coding DNA: TGTGCCTGGAGACCGGGTAACACTGAAGCTTTCTTT. It codes for CAWRPGNTEAFF. This chain connects TRBV30 to TRBJ1-1, with no clear D. Germline CDR1 GTSNPN, CDR2 SVGIG (reference sequence). The length of the CDR3 is 12 residues. V lost 3 bases to trimming and J lost 2 bases, with 7 bases between them.